This T cell receptor (beta chain) appears in the sequencing data of a study of T cell responses to AZD1222 COVID-19 vaccine. Some clones are missing from TCRdb's copy, which holds only in-frame ones; the method was immunoSEQ multiplex PCR. Seen here are 120,000 or so clones, about 88% observed once, and the top ten hold around 8%. Study-wide findings and caveats: Just 6 or 7 people given AZD1222 tested seropositive at baseline. Only after the peak T cell response were repertoires sampled. Mapped onto spike, vaccine-associated CD4 TCRs spanned it and were dominant at 160-218 and 743-854. A mostly white British donor set with more females was recruited, and clonal diversity was possibly underestimated.

Comments on this clone: Its antigen is as yet unknown.

This clonotype originated in an adult in good health. The sequencing here drew on peripheral blood, taken on day 0 of AZD1222 vaccination.

The CDR3 region has the DNA TGTGCCAGCAGTTCTCCTGGGACAGGGGGAGGCTACGAGCAGTACTTC. Translation: CASSSPGTGGGYEQYF. The gene calls are TRBV6-5 and TRBJ2-7, with 11 bases aligning to TRBD1. J was trimmed by 3 bases and V by 4 bases; bases with no gene match: 8. Germline loops: CDR1 MNHEY, CDR2 SVGAGI. CDR3 length: 16 residues.